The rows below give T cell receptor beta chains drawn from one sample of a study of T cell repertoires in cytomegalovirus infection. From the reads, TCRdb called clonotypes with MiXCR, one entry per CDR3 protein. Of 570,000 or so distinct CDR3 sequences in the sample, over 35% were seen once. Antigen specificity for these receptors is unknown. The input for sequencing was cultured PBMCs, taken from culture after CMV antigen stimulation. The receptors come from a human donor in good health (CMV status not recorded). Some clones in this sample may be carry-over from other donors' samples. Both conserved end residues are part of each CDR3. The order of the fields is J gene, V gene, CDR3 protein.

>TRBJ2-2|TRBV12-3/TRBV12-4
CASRTNRDRGLSGELFF
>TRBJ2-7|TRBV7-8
CASSLRTPGEQYF
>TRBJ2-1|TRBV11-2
CASSLDGLENNEQFF
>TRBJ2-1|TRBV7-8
CASSLRGRTHNEQFF
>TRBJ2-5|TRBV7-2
CAVLPRGQETQYF
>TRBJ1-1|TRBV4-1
CASSQGTVNTEAFF
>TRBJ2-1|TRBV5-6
CASSLPDSYNEQFF
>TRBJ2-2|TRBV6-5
CASSYSSGAGELFF
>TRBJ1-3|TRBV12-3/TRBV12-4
CASDYRESGNTIYF
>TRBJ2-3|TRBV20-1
CSVPRGDTQYF
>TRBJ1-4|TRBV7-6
CASSPQGAANNEKLFF
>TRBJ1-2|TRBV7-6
CASSLGAGAVNYGYTF
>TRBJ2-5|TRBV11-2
CASSLPRTSGGLLGTQYF
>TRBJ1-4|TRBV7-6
CASSLAPTWEKLFF
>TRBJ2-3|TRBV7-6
CASTTTPGGTDTQYF
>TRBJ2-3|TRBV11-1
CASSAGQGSSTDTQYF
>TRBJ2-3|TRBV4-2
CASSHLPGLAGGRADTQYF
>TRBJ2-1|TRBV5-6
CASSSSPNEQFF
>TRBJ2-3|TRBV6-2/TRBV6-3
CASSYSDPSDTQYF
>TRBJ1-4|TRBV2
CASSVRGGEKLFF
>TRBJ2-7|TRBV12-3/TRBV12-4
CASSLTSVSREQYF
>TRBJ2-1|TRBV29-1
CSVARSGGWGGGLDEQFF
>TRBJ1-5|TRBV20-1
CSARRDSNQPQHF
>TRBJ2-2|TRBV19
CASSPQNRAGGELFF
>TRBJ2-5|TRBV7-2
CASSLTGGTAVQETQYF
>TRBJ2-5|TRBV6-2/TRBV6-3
CASRPFPGEYQETQYF
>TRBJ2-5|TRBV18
CTSSPLGKETQYF
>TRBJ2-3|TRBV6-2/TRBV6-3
CASSYMADTQYF
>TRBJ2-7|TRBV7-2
CASSPGRGTVSYEQYF
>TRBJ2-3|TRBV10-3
CAISESSPGEDTQYF
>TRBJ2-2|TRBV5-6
CASSLAVRGAGELFF
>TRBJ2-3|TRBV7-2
CASSLTLRLAGGPDTQYF
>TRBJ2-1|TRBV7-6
CASSLVVGSDEQFF
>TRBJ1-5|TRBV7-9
CASAGGYSNQPQHF
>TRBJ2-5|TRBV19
CASRDFSRETQYF
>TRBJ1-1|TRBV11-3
CASSRGGQNTEAFF
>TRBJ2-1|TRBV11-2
CASSPTSLGNEQFF
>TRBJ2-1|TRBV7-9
CASSLEGHFGEQFF
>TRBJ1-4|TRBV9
CASSAEGPANEKLFF
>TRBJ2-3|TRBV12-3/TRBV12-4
CASSPGSVDTQYF
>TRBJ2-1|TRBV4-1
CASSQPLQENNEQFF
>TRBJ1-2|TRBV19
CASSIDGGYTF
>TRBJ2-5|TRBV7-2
CASSLARGGETQYF
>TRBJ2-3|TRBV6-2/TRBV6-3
CASSYGETGFDTQYF
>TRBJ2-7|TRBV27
CASSSGRLGPAYF